The next 5 T cell receptor beta chains were all read from a single sample in a study of stem cell transplantation in POMP-related autoinflammatory disease. Repertoires were generated with immunoSEQ multiplex PCR, while TCRdb's copy carries only in-frame clones and drops some. The sample consists of about 8,600 clones, approximately 85% of them appearing once. The sample in question was CD8+ T cells from PBMCs, obtained after stem cell transplantation. Receptors originate from a human patient with POMP-related autoinflammation and immune dysregulation (PRAID). Some T cells may have come from the graft donor.

The chain combines TRBV5-1 with TRBJ2-1; 11 bases are a match to TRBD2. Losses at the gene ends were 2 bases for V and 4 bases for J; bases not matched to a gene: 11. The CDR3 spans 18 residues. Germline V gene sequence: CDR1 SGHRS, CDR2 YFSETQ. This CDR3 reads CASSFLAGGPKLYNEQFF. CDR3 in DNA: TGCGCCAGCAGCTTTCTAGCGGGAGGCCCCAAACTGTACAATGAGCAGTTCTTC.

The chain has TRBV6-2 or TRBV6-3 and TRBJ2-5; D not resolved. V shed 0 bases and J shed 2 bases, with 10 bases lying between them. Germline assignment: CDR1 MNHEY and CDR2 SVGEGT. The CDR3 extends over 15 amino acids. The CDR3, as DNA: TGTGCCAGCAGTTACTCGAAGCTAGTTCAAGAGACCCAGTACTTC. Protein product: CASSYSKLVQETQYF.

This clone was counted a single time. This rearrangement joins TRBV29-1 to TRBJ2-7; D perhaps matches TRBD1 (5 bases). CDR1 is SQVTM, CDR2 ANQGSEA, per germline. V was shortened by 2 bases and J by 1 base, with 18 bases between the two germline ends. There are 16 residues in the CDR3. Here the CDR3 DNA reads TGCAGCGTTGAATTGAAGGGGAACTACTTTTCCTACGAGCAGTACTTC. Translating gives CSVELKGNYFSYEQYF.

This rearrangement joins TRBV2 to TRBJ1-4; the D is unclear. Germline V gene data show CDR1 as SNHLY and CDR2 as FYNNEI. The CDR3 is 14 residues long. V gave up 8 bases and J gave up 6 bases, with 16 bases separating them. This CDR3 reads CASLMRRSDEKLFF. Written as DNA, the CDR3 is TGTGCCAGCCTGATGCGGCGATCGGATGAAAAACTGTTTTTT.

A few counts support this clone. The V and J genes are TRBV14 and TRBJ2-1; weak D call: TRBD2 (6 bases). CDR1 and CDR2 (germline): SGHDN, FVKESK. V gave up 2 bases and J gave up 8 bases, with 19 bases separating them. There are 16 residues in the CDR3. CDR3 amino acids: CASSQHPGSGLDEQFF. As DNA, the CDR3 is TGTGCCAGCAGCCAACACCCCGGGAGTGGGCTTGATGAGCAGTTCTTC. The variable domain in full, with the rest retrieved from reference TRBV14 and TRBJ2-1, is EAGVTQFPSHSVIEKGQTVTLRCDPISGHDNLYWYRRVMGKEIKFLLHFVKESKQDESGMPNNRFLAERTGGTYSTLKVQPAELEDSGVYFCASSQHPGSGLDEQFFGPGTRLTVL.